The 11 T cell receptor beta chains listed next were all sequenced from one sample in a study of response to subunit inactivated influenza vaccine. Each CDR3 protein is one row after TCRdb ran MiXCR on the RT-PCR reads. This table has a few hundred thousand distinct CDR3 sequences, about a tenth appearing once. This sample comprised PBMCs from blood, obtained roughly 47 days after vaccination. These receptors were collected from a man between 45 and 60 years old who received an inactivated influenza vaccine.

This clonotype has more than one count but fewer than ten. The chain employs TRBV6-1 and TRBJ2-5; D may be TRBD1 (5 bases). This CDR3 is built from 15 residues. V lost 6 bases and J lost 5, with 19 bases in between. The germline V gene has CDR1 MNHNS and CDR2 SASEGT. CDR3 bases: TGTGCCAGCAGCGTCGACAGTGGCGGTTTGGAGACCCAGTACTTC. Its translation is CASSVDSGGLETQYF.

This clonotype has only a few counts. The rearrangement links TRBV7-2 to TRBJ1-2; D gene unclear. Deletions cut 5 bases from V and 5 bases from J, with 21 bases between. CDR1 and CDR2 (germline): SGHTA, FQGNSA. The CDR3 contains 16 residues. The CDR3 DNA sequence: TGTGCCAGCAGCGCGTGGGAGACACCGCGGAGGTATGGCTACACCTTC. Encoded protein: CASSAWETPRRYGYTF. The full variable domain, its missing parts supplied by reference TRBV7-2 and TRBJ1-2, is GAGVSQSPSNKVTEKGKDVELRCDPISGHTALYWYRQSLGQGLEFLIYFQGNSAPDKSGLPSDRFSAERTGGSVSTLTIQRTQQEDSAVYLCASSAWETPRRYGYTFGSGTRLTVV.

This clonotype was seen a handful of times. V gene TRBV4-3 combines with J gene TRBJ2-1; TRBD2 matches 9 bases. The germline V gene encodes CDR1 LGHNA and CDR2 YSLEER. The CDR3 is 18 residues long. Unmatched junction bases numbered 13, after V lost 3 bases and J lost 4 bases. The DNA for the CDR3 is TGCGCCAGCAGCCAGGTTTTGATAGCGGGGGTGAAATACAATGAGCAGTTCTTC. Encoded protein: CASSQVLIAGVKYNEQFF.

This clonotype appeared many times. V is TRBV9 and J is TRBJ2-1; 10 positions match TRBD2. The CDR3 runs to 15 residues. V dropped 0 bases and J dropped 6; count of bases not matched to a gene: 3. The germline V gene encodes CDR1 SGDLS and CDR2 YYNGEE. The CDR3 DNA reads as TGTGCCAGCAGCGTAGGGCTAGCGGGGGTCAATGAGCAGTTCTTC. It translates to CASSVGLAGVNEQFF.

This clonotype turned up a few times. The chain employs TRBV7-9 and TRBJ2-3; 11 bases match TRBD1. Germline trimming cut 3 bases from V and 4 bases from J; bases unmatched to any gene: 6. Germline values: CDR1 SEHNR, CDR2 FQNEAQ (reference sequence). The CDR3 extends over 16 amino acids. CDR3 residues: CASSLTRDRGSDTQYF. Here the CDR3 DNA reads TGTGCCAGCAGCTTGACGAGGGACAGGGGGTCAGATACGCAGTATTTT.

J is TRBJ2-2 and V is TRBV7-2; D is ambiguous. The CDR3 is 15 residues long. Per the germline V gene, CDR1 is SGHTA and CDR2 is FQGNSA. The V and J ends lost 8 bases and 5 bases respectively, with 18 bases between them. CDR3 nucleotide sequence: TGTGCCAGCGAGAGGACGGGCCTTGGGACCGGGGAGCTGTTTTTT. This encodes CASERTGLGTGELFF. The variable domain in full, completed from reference TRBV7-2 and TRBJ2-2, reads GAGVSQSPSNKVTEKGKDVELRCDPISGHTALYWYRQSLGQGLEFLIYFQGNSAPDKSGLPSDRFSAERTGGSVSTLTIQRTQQEDSAVYLCASERTGLGTGELFFGEGSRLTVL.

Concerning this clonotype itself: A read error may account for a junction end that differs from germline. This chain links TRBV7-9 with TRBJ1-6; D may be TRBD1 (5 bases). Germline V gene lookup returns CDR1 SEHNR and CDR2 FQNEAQ (reference sequence). The CDR3 length is 15 residues. The CDR3 coding sequence is TGTGCCACCAGCTTAGACAGCCGTATGGATTCACCCCTCCACTTT. Its translation: CATSLDSRMDSPLHF.

The table lists this clonotype with a few counts. This sequence joins TRBV24-1 and TRBJ2-3; 8 bases fit TRBD1. Germline V gene lookup returns CDR1 KGHDR and CDR2 SFDVKD. The CDR3 runs to 16 residues. Trimming at V came to 3 bases and at J to 3 bases, leaving 7 bases not matched to a gene. In nucleotides, the CDR3 is TGTGCCACCAGTGATACGGGACAGGATGTAACAGATACGCAGTATTTT. Its protein is CATSDTGQDVTDTQYF.

This clonotype was counted ten times or more. In nucleotides, the CDR3 is TGTGCCAGCAGCCGGTGGACAGCCTCTGGAAACACCATATATTTT. Translating gives CASSRWTASGNTIYF. The chain is built from TRBV3-1 and TRBJ1-3; a possible D gene is TRBD1 (6 bases). The CDR3 contains 15 residues. Germline CDR1 reads LGHDT; CDR2 reads YNNKEL (reference sequence). Trimming took 4 bases from V and 0 from J, leaving 10 bases between them. The entire variable domain, with the rest obtained from reference TRBV3-1 and TRBJ1-3, is as follows: DTAVSQTPKYLVTQMGNDKSIKCEQNLGHDTMYWYKQDSKKFLKIMFSYNNKELIINETVPNRFSPKSPDKAHLNLHINSLELGDSAVYFCASSRWTASGNTIYFGEGSWLTVV.

V and J are TRBV7-2 and TRBJ1-3; D is unresolved. Trimming shortened V by 6 bases and J by 2 bases, and 17 bases separated the two germline ends. Germline V gene sequence: CDR1 SGHTA, CDR2 FQGNSA. The CDR3 contains 16 residues. In DNA form, the CDR3 reads TGTGCCAGCAGTTCTTATAACCCAGGCACTGGAAACACCATATATTTT. This codes for CASSSYNPGTGNTIYF.

This clonotype was detected many times. J is TRBJ2-7 and V is TRBV9; tentatively, D is TRBD1 (5 bases). This CDR3 is 13 amino acids long. Trimming took 2 bases from V and 6 from J, leaving 12 bases between them. Germline-derived CDR1 and CDR2 are SGDLS and YYNGEE. The CDR3 is CASSVAIGVEQYF. For the CDR3, the DNA is TGTGCCAGCAGCGTCGCCATAGGGGTCGAGCAGTACTTC.